The sample holds many counts of the clone carrying this T cell receptor beta chain. Its antigen is not known. The data are from a study of blood T cells in healthy people across ages. Next came a second PCR, run for about 7 to 12 cycles, which used a sample-barcoded 5' primer along with a J-beta primer mix. TCRdb reanalysed the 5' RACE reads using MiXCR and keeps one entry per CDR3 protein. The profile shows over 1,500,000 distinct CDR3 sequences, about 39% of them singletons. The CDR3 is 13 amino acids. Germline loops: CDR1 SQVTM, CDR2 ANQGSEA. The V end lost 6 bases, the J end lost 2 bases, and 14 bases lay between the germline ends. Study-wide points: TCR beta diversity, measured per million T cells, fell in a roughly linear way with age. With unsorted PBMCs, a conclusive comparison of naive versus antigen-experienced cells was not possible.

The source is a human donor in good health. The sample was blood. This chain uses TRBV29-1 with TRBJ2-7; D uncertain. This CDR3 is CSVKENIPYEQYF. The CDR3 coding sequence is TGCAGCGTCAAAGAGAACATACCCTACGAGCAGTACTTC.